The 14 T cell receptor beta chains presented below share a single source sample, sequenced in a study of shared clonotypes between healthy human individuals. Sequencing was performed with immunoSEQ multiplex PCR; in TCRdb, only in-frame clones are kept and a portion is missing. The sample shows about 1.1 million clones, approximately 80% of them seen only once. Sequenced material: memory CD4+ T cells from PBMCs. This sample's subset: CD45RA-negative fraction. These receptors were obtained from a man younger than 30 in good health. Some clones in this sample may be carry-over from other donors' samples.

Regarding this clone: Other DNA sequences within the sample encode an identical CDR3. J is TRBJ1-5 and V is TRBV7-2; 8 bases are a match to TRBD1. There are 13 residues in the CDR3. Germline V gene sequence: CDR1 SGHTA, CDR2 FQGNSA. V lost 3 bases, J lost 6 bases, and 1 base stayed unmatched. The CDR3: CASSLGQAQPQHF. The CDR3 DNA sequence: TGTGCCAGCAGCTTGGGACAGGCTCAGCCCCAGCATTTT. The whole variable domain, filled in from reference TRBV7-2 and TRBJ1-5, reads GAGVSQSPSNKVTEKGKDVELRCDPISGHTALYWYRQSLGQGLEFLIYFQGNSAPDKSGLPSDRFSAERTGGSVSTLTIQRTQQEDSAVYLCASSLGQAQPQHFGDGTRLSIL.

Note on this clone: Sequence at one end of the junction differs from germline and may be a read error. This specimen includes other DNA sequences encoding the same CDR3. The chain carries TRBV6-4 and TRBJ2-1; D call uncertain. CDR1 is MRHNA and CDR2 is SNTAGT in the germline V gene. The length of the CDR3 is 14 residues. CDR3 in DNA: TGCGCCAGCAGTGAGAAGGACGGCCTCAATGAGCAGTTCTTC. It is translated as CASSEKDGLNEQFF.

The chain combines TRBV28 with TRBJ1-2; 7 bases fit TRBD1. The J segment lost 6 bases and the V segment lost 10 bases, leaving 14 bases of the junction unmatched. The CDR3 covers 14 residues. Germline values: CDR1 MDHEN, CDR2 SYDVKM. CDR3 DNA: TGTGCCACCGAGACTGTCAGGGGGAGCAATGGCTACACCTTC. Protein sequence: CATETVRGSNGYTF.

J is TRBJ1-5 and V is TRBV6-6; D not resolved. The CDR3 loop spans 14 amino acids. The germline CDR1 and CDR2 sequences are MNHNY and SVGAGI (reference sequence). The V gene lost 2 bases and the J gene lost 4 bases, with 9 bases spanning the gap. The DNA of the CDR3 is TGTGCCAGCAGTTACACCCCGGGTAATCAGCCCCAGCATTTT. Residues: CASSYTPGNQPQHF.

The chain uses TRBV19 and TRBJ1-1; the D gene is possibly TRBD1 (5 bases). This CDR3 is 14 amino acids long. The germline V gene encodes CDR1 LNHDA and CDR2 SQIVND (reference sequence). Deletions cut 6 bases from V and 3 bases from J, with 14 bases between. The CDR3 coding sequence is TGTGCCAGTAGACAGGACGGTGAGGACACTGAAGCTTTCTTT. This translates into CASRQDGEDTEAFF.

This clone has a single count. The gene calls are TRBV7-2 and TRBJ2-7; D is ambiguous. Per germline, CDR1 SGHTA and CDR2 FQGNSA. The CDR3 spans 13 residues. Trimming took off 0 bases at V and 3 bases at J, with 6 bases between the two ends. The CDR3, as DNA: TGTGCCAGCAGCTTAGCCCGGTTCTACGAGCAGTACTTC. This encodes CASSLARFYEQYF.

The chain has TRBV5-6 and TRBJ2-5; 10 nucleotides agree with TRBD1. The better agreement between TRBJ2-7 and the DNA end casts doubt on the J call. CDR1 is SGHDT and CDR2 is YYEEEE in the germline V gene. The CDR3 covers 17 residues. The CDR3 spells CASSAAKIGQGVYEQYF. CDR3 in DNA: TGTGCCAGCAGCGCGGCGAAAATAGGACAGGGGGTCTACGAGCAGTACTTC.

This rearrangement joins TRBV5-1 to TRBJ2-1; 10 bases are shared with TRBD2. Germline CDR1 is SGHRS and CDR2 is YFSETQ. V shed 10 bases and J 5 bases; nucleotides not matched to a gene: 9. The CDR3 extends over 14 amino acids. CDR3 DNA: TGCGCCTCGAACGATAGCGGGGGGAACAATGAGCAGTTCTTC. Amino acid sequence: CASNDSGGNNEQFF.

This sequence joins TRBV18 and TRBJ2-1; 12 nucleotides agree with TRBD1. The germline V gene has CDR1 KGHSH and CDR2 LQKENI. This CDR3 spans 15 amino acids. V lost 3 bases and J lost 6; bases outside the gene matches: 3. CDR3 region: CASSPGTGGFNEQFF. CDR3 nucleotide sequence: TGTGCCAGCTCACCCGGGACAGGGGGCTTCAATGAGCAGTTCTTC.

The chain carries TRBV2 and TRBJ2-1; D is ambiguous. Germline loops: CDR1 SNHLY, CDR2 FYNNEI. The CDR3 runs 14 residues. The germline V and J ends were trimmed by 7 bases and 0 bases, with 10 bases remaining between them. The CDR3 loop is CASNGGSSYNEQFF. CDR3 DNA: TGTGCCAGCAACGGCGGAAGCTCCTACAATGAGCAGTTCTTC. Drawing the rest from reference TRBV2 and TRBJ2-1, the complete variable domain is EPEVTQTPSHQVTQMGQEVILRCVPISNHLYFYWYRQILGQKVEFLVSFYNNEISEKSEIFDDQFSVERPDGSNFTLKIRSTKLEDSAMYFCASNGGSSYNEQFFGPGTRLTVL.

This sequence joins TRBV5-1 and TRBJ1-1; 8 nucleotides match TRBD1. The trim removed 7 bases at V and 7 bases at J, leaving 6 bases unmatched. The CDR3 sequence is 12 residues long. The germline CDR1 and CDR2 sequences are SGHRS and YFSETQ. For the CDR3, the DNA is TGCGCCAGCCAGGATACAGGGGGTGAAGCTTTCTTT. Translated: CASQDTGGEAFF. Full variable domain (outside the CDR3, taken from reference TRBV5-1 and TRBJ1-1): KAGVTQTPRYLIKTRGQQVTLSCSPISGHRSVSWYQQTPGQGLQFLFEYFSETQRNKGNFPGRFSGRQFSNSRSEMNVSTLELGDSALYLCASQDTGGEAFFGQGTRLTVV.

This chain links TRBV27 with TRBJ2-3; a weak D match, TRBD1 (6 bases). The CDR3 is 16 amino acids. With 5 bases removed from V and 2 bases from J, the gap between germline ends came to 17 bases. Germline V gene sequence: CDR1 MNHEY, CDR2 SMNVEV (reference sequence). CDR3 coding DNA: TGTGCCAGCAGTCCCAACAGGGCTTCTTTCACAGATACGCAGTATTTT. Translation gives CASSPNRASFTDTQYF.

The chain carries TRBV5-1 and TRBJ2-1; 7 positions match TRBD2. Looked up from germline, CDR1 is SGHRS and CDR2 is YFSETQ. V lost 1 base and J lost 4; bases outside the gene matches: 5. The CDR3 runs 15 residues. The CDR3 reads CASSLIASGYNEQFF. CDR3 nucleotide sequence: TGCGCCAGCAGCTTGATCGCTAGCGGATACAATGAGCAGTTCTTC.

The chain employs TRBV6-1 and TRBJ2-3; 14 bases line up with TRBD2. Germline V CDR1 and CDR2: MNHNS, SASEGT. The CDR3 has 15 residues. V was clipped by 7 bases and J by 5 bases; unmatched bases: 5. The CDR3 spells CASTVGLAGVDTQYF. In DNA form, the CDR3 reads TGTGCCAGCACCGTGGGACTAGCGGGAGTAGATACGCAGTATTTT.